Following are 21 T cell receptor beta chains from one sample sequenced in a study of OX40 agonist ivuxolimab in advanced cancers. Only in-frame clones appear in the TCRdb table, and some are missing; sequencing was by immunoSEQ multiplex PCR. The sample consists of around 30,000 clones, approximately 86% of them appearing once. The sequences come from CD4+ or CD8+ T cells sorted from blood, collected in a trial of the OX40 agonist ivuxolimab. The receptors originated from an adult with an advanced solid tumor such as melanoma, head and neck, liver or kidney cancer.

V and J are TRBV19 and TRBJ2-2; TRBD2 matches at 7 bases. Germline V gene lookup returns CDR1 LNHDA and CDR2 SQIVND (reference sequence). Losses at the gene ends were 5 bases for V and 6 bases for J; bases not matched to a gene: 0. CDR3 length: 12 residues. This chain's CDR3 is CASSREAGELFF. The CDR3 DNA follows: TGTGCCAGTAGTCGGGAGGCCGGGGAGCTGTTTTTT.

The sample holds a few counts of this clone. The rearrangement uses TRBV5-1 and TRBJ2-7; D is perhaps TRBD2 (6 bases). The CDR3 length is 15 residues. Per the germline V gene, CDR1 is SGHRS and CDR2 is YFSETQ. Trimming pared 4 bases from V and 7 bases from J, leaving 21 bases between. CDR3 residues: CASSPGGVGAGEQYF. CDR3 DNA sequence: TGCGCCAGCAGCCCGGGTGGAGTAGGGGCGGGGGAGCAGTACTTC. Filled out from reference TRBV5-1 and TRBJ2-7, the complete variable domain reads KAGVTQTPRYLIKTRGQQVTLSCSPISGHRSVSWYQQTPGQGLQFLFEYFSETQRNKGNFPGRFSGRQFSNSRSEMNVSTLELGDSALYLCASSPGGVGAGEQYFGPGTRLTVT.

Here the CDR3 reads CASSSRGLYEQYF. For the CDR3, the DNA is TGTGCCAGCAGCTCACGCGGGCTCTACGAGCAGTACTTC. The chain has TRBV7-6 and TRBJ2-7; tentatively, D is TRBD2 (5 bases). Trimming pared 4 bases from V and 3 bases from J, leaving 10 bases between. CDR1 and CDR2 (germline): SGHVS, FNYEAQ. The CDR3 is made up of 13 amino acids.

This clone was recorded only once. This chain joins TRBV27 and TRBJ2-2; no reliable D call. The CDR3 consists of 14 residues. The V and J ends lost 5 bases and 6 bases respectively, with 13 bases between them. Germline-derived CDR1 and CDR2 are MNHEY and SMNVEV (reference sequence). CDR3 residues: CASSLSMVPGELFF. CDR3 coding DNA: TGTGCCAGCAGTCTCTCGATGGTACCCGGGGAGCTGTTTTTT.

V and J are TRBV7-2 and TRBJ2-1, with 7 bases that match TRBD1. V was pared by 5 bases and J by 6 bases, with 10 bases of the junction left unmatched. From germline, CDR1 is SGHTA and CDR2 FQGNSA. The CDR3 runs to 15 residues. As DNA, the CDR3 is TGTGCCAGCAGCCTCCACAGGGGCCCCTTCAATGAGCAGTTCTTC. It encodes CASSLHRGPFNEQFF. Together with reference TRBV7-2 and TRBJ2-1, the CDR3 gives the full variable domain: GAGVSQSPSNKVTEKGKDVELRCDPISGHTALYWYRQSLGQGLEFLIYFQGNSAPDKSGLPSDRFSAERTGGSVSTLTIQRTQQEDSAVYLCASSLHRGPFNEQFFGPGTRLTVL.

The V gene is TRBV27, the J gene TRBJ1-2; D unclear. The CDR3 loop spans 18 amino acids. V lost 4 bases and J 6 bases, leaving 27 bases between the germline ends. CDR1 and CDR2 from the germline V gene are MNHEY and SMNVEV (reference sequence). The CDR3 nucleotides read TGTGCCAGCAGTTCAAGCCTCATTCCACACGGAACTCGCGATGGCTACACCTTC. Its protein is CASSSSLIPHGTRDGYTF.

This clone was detected only a few times. The chain joins TRBV7-9 to TRBJ1-1, with 8 bases fitting TRBD1. The CDR3 is made up of 15 amino acids. The germline CDR1 and CDR2 sequences are SEHNR and FQNEAQ (reference sequence). J lost 2 bases, V lost 5 bases, and 7 bases had no gene match. CDR3 sequence reads: CASSPRDRINTEAFF. In DNA, the CDR3 is TGTGCCAGCAGCCCCCGGGACAGGATTAACACTGAAGCTTTCTTT.

The V call is TRBV6-5, the J call TRBJ1-1; D unclear. Between the trimmed V and J ends, which lost 2 bases and 6 bases, there was a span of 10 bases. CDR1 is MNHEY, CDR2 SVGAGI, per germline. The CDR3 runs to 13 residues. CDR3 loop: CASSYRAAAEAFF. DNA of the CDR3: TGTGCCAGCAGTTACAGGGCTGCCGCTGAAGCTTTCTTT.

This clone has only a few counts. The chain recombines TRBV14 with TRBJ2-1; 7 nucleotides match TRBD2. Germline V CDR1 and CDR2: SGHDN, FVKESK. The CDR3 runs 14 residues. J was trimmed by 1 base and V by 3 bases; bases with no gene match: 0. DNA for the CDR3: TGTGCCAGCAGCCAGGGGGGGTCCTACAATGAGCAGTTCTTC. It encodes CASSQGGSYNEQFF.

The CDR3 bases are TGTGCCAGCAGTGTGGGGGGGTACACTGAAGCTTTCTTT. The encoded protein is CASSVGGYTEAFF. V gene TRBV6-1 combines with J gene TRBJ1-1, with a tentative D call TRBD1 (5 bases). V lost 4 bases and J 3 bases, leaving 9 bases between the germline ends. The CDR3 totals 13 residues. Germline CDR1 is MNHNS and CDR2 is SASEGT.

The chain couples TRBV11-2 to TRBJ2-4; D assignment may be TRBD1 or TRBD2 (6 bases each). The germline V gene has CDR1 SGHAT and CDR2 FQNNGV. This CDR3 is built from 16 residues. With 7 bases removed from V and 1 base from J, the gap between germline ends came to 17 bases. DNA of the CDR3: TGTGCCAGCACAAGGACAGCGGGTCAGGCCAAAAACATTCAGTACTTC. It specifies CASTRTAGQAKNIQYF.

The chain recombines TRBV28 with TRBJ1-1; no reliable D call. This CDR3 contains 14 residues. Germline V gives CDR1 MDHEN, CDR2 SYDVKM. V was trimmed by 3 bases and J by 0 bases, leaving 8 bases between them. This chain's CDR3 is CASSFSELNTEAFF. The CDR3 nucleotides read TGTGCCAGCAGTTTTAGCGAGCTGAACACTGAAGCTTTCTTT. Complete variable domain (other parts from reference TRBV28 and TRBJ1-1): DVKVTQSSRYLVKRTGEKVFLECVQDMDHENMFWYRQDPGLGLRLIYFSYDVKMKEKGDIPEGYSVSREKKERFSLILESASTNQTSMYLCASSFSELNTEAFFGQGTRLTVV.

This chain joins TRBV28 and TRBJ1-2, with D possibly matching TRBD1 (5 bases). Trimming removed 6 bases from V and 8 bases from J, with 16 bases in between. CDR3 length: 13 amino acids. The germline V gene has CDR1 MDHEN and CDR2 SYDVKM. As DNA, the CDR3 is TGTGCCAGCAGCCCCAGGGACGGTCAAGGCTACACCTTC. Translation: CASSPRDGQGYTF.

CDR3 in DNA: TGTGCCAGCGGACACCGAGAAGGACAGGGTACGACTTTCTTT. Amino acid sequence: CASGHREGQGTTFF. This rearrangement joins TRBV27 to TRBJ1-1; 8 bases are a match to TRBD1. Germline CDR1 and CDR2: MNHEY and SMNVEV (reference sequence). CDR3 length: 14 amino acids. Trimming cost V 8 bases and J 12 bases; bases outside gene matches: 17.

The chain employs TRBV2 and TRBJ1-1; D perhaps matches TRBD1 (5 bases). Germline V gene lookup returns CDR1 SNHLY and CDR2 FYNNEI. The V end lost 6 bases, the J end lost 3 bases, and 17 bases lay between the germline ends. The CDR3 runs 15 residues. CDR3: CASRHNRDYHTEAFF. The CDR3 nucleotides read TGTGCCAGCAGGCATAACCGGGACTACCACACTGAAGCTTTCTTT.

The chain links TRBV2 to TRBJ2-5; no reliable D call. CDR3 size: 14 residues. In germline, CDR1 is SNHLY, CDR2 FYNNEI. Deletions cut 7 bases from V and 2 bases from J, with 14 bases between. CDR3 loop: CASTRMAEQETQYF. CDR3 nucleotides: TGTGCCAGCACCCGAATGGCGGAACAAGAGACCCAGTACTTC.

V gene TRBV27 combines with J gene TRBJ2-1; the D is unclear. V was shortened by 2 bases and J by 7 bases, with 9 bases between the two germline ends. Germline V gives CDR1 MNHEY, CDR2 SMNVEV (reference sequence). The CDR3 is 13 amino acids. The CDR3 sequence: CASSLGIRNEQFF. CDR3 DNA: TGTGCCAGCAGTTTAGGGATCCGAAATGAGCAGTTCTTC.

J is TRBJ2-3 and V is TRBV28; perhaps D is TRBD1 or TRBD2 (7 bases each). The CDR3 contains 16 residues. Per germline, CDR1 MDHEN and CDR2 SYDVKM. Trimming cost V 3 bases and J 3 bases, with 16 bases left between them. The CDR3: CASSFPRGGLTDTQYF. The CDR3 coding sequence is TGTGCCAGCAGTTTCCCCAGGGGGGGCTTAACAGATACGCAGTATTTT. Full variable domain (remainder filled in from reference TRBV28 and TRBJ2-3): DVKVTQSSRYLVKRTGEKVFLECVQDMDHENMFWYRQDPGLGLRLIYFSYDVKMKEKGDIPEGYSVSREKKERFSLILESASTNQTSMYLCASSFPRGGLTDTQYFGPGTRLTVL.

The chain is built from TRBV5-6 and TRBJ1-5, with 9 bases identical to TRBD1. Germline-derived CDR1 and CDR2 are SGHDT and YYEEEE. V was clipped by 4 bases and J by 4 bases; unmatched bases: 15. The CDR3 has 18 residues. CDR3 protein: CASSTRQGGLLVNQPQHF. As DNA, the CDR3 is TGTGCCAGCAGCACCAGACAGGGGGGCCTTTTAGTGAATCAGCCCCAGCATTTT.

The chain recombines TRBV29-1 with TRBJ2-2, with 9 nucleotides matching TRBD2. This CDR3 region has 14 residues. The germline V gene has CDR1 SQVTM and CDR2 ANQGSEA. The V segment lost 3 bases and the J segment 8 bases; nucleotides outside the gene matches: 7. The CDR3, as DNA: TGCAGCGTTGAGCGGGAGGGCCGGGTTGGGGAGCTGTTTTTT. This sequence encodes CSVEREGRVGELFF.

The gene calls are TRBV5-1 and TRBJ1-1, with D perhaps TRBD1 (5 bases). The CDR3 is 15 amino acids. Per germline, CDR1 SGHRS and CDR2 YFSETQ. The ends were cut back, 0 bases at V and 5 bases at J, with 14 bases in the middle. In nucleotides, the CDR3 is TGCGCCAGCAGCTTGGAAAGGGGACGATGGACTGAAGCTTTCTTT. It codes for CASSLERGRWTEAFF.